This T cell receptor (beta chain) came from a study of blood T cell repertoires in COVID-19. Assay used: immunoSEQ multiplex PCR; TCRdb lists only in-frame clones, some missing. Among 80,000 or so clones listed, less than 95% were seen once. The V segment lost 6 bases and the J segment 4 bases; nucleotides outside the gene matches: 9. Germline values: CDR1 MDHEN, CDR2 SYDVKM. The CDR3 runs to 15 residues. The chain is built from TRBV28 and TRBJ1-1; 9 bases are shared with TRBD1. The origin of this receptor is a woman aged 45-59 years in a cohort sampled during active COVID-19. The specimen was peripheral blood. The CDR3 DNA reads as TGTGCCAGCAGACCTACCCGGACAGGGGTCACTGAAGCTTTCTTT. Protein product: CASRPTRTGVTEAFF.